These 17 T cell receptor beta chains were all obtained from the same sample, sequenced in a study of beta chain features in type 1 diabetes. The sequenced template was cDNA made from the entire isolated RNA. Sequencing used immunoSEQ multiplex PCR; TCRdb keeps in-frame clones, though not all of them. The table records approximately 360,000 clones, around an eighth of them present only once. Study findings and constraints: Moderate yet significant TCRB CDR3 shortening was seen in Type 1 diabetes patients in all four CD4+ subsets.

These receptors lack a known antigen. Sequencing was carried out using naive CD4+ T cells from blood. These receptors came from a woman between 18 and 29 years old with type 1 diabetes.

This clone showed up just a few times. The chain couples TRBV6-5 to TRBJ2-3; 7 nucleotides align to TRBD1. CDR3 length: 13 amino acids. The germline gives CDR1 MNHEY, CDR2 SVGAGI. Losses at the gene ends were 7 bases for V and 4 bases for J; bases not matched to a gene: 5. CDR3 nucleotides: TGTGCCAGCATTAGACAGGGATCAGATACGCAGTATTTT. This translates into CASIRQGSDTQYF.

The chain carries TRBV11-2 and TRBJ2-2; D might be TRBD1 (6 bases). Trimming shortened V by 2 bases and J by 3 bases, and 13 bases separated the two germline ends. The length of the CDR3 is 16 residues. Per the germline V gene, CDR1 is SGHAT and CDR2 is FQNNGV. The CDR3 DNA follows: TGTGCCAGCAGCTTAAAGACGACAGGTCACACCGGGGAGCTGTTTTTT. Residues: CASSLKTTGHTGELFF. The full variable domain, rest sourced from reference TRBV11-2 and TRBJ2-2, is EAGVAQSPRYKIIEKRQSVAFWCNPISGHATLYWYQQILGQGPKLLIQFQNNGVVDDSQLPKDRFSAERLKGVDSTLKIQPAKLEDSAVYLCASSLKTTGHTGELFFGEGSRLTVL.

For this clone: The junction departs from germline at one end; a sequencing error may be responsible. The chain carries TRBV7-7 and TRBJ2-1; weak D call: TRBD2 (5 bases). The germline CDR1 and CDR2 sequences are SSHAT and FNYEAQ (reference sequence). The CDR3 is 14 residues long. The CDR3 region has the DNA TGTGCTAGCAGCTCCCCCCGGGAAGGAAATGAGCAGTTCTTC. Translating it yields CASSSPREGNEQFF.

CDR3 residues: CASSTDSFETQYF. In nucleotides, the CDR3 is TGTGCCAGCAGCACCGACTCCTTCGAGACCCAGTACTTC. The V and J genes are TRBV5-4 and TRBJ2-5; D uncertain. Germline V lookup: CDR1 SGHNT, CDR2 YYREEE (reference sequence). With 4 bases removed from V and 5 bases from J, the gap between germline ends came to 12 bases. The CDR3 has 13 residues.

There are a few counts of this clone. The rearrangement joins TRBV4-3 to TRBJ1-5, with 10 positions matching TRBD1. The CDR3 sequence is 15 residues long. Germline CDR1 LGHNA, CDR2 YSLEER. The ends lost 0 bases at V and 7 bases at J; junction bases unmatched: 3. CDR3: CASSQDGTGVQPQHF. The CDR3 coding sequence is TGCGCCAGCAGCCAAGACGGGACAGGGGTCCAGCCCCAGCATTTT.

The rearrangement links TRBV11-2 to TRBJ2-1; 10 nucleotides match TRBD2. The CDR3 has 16 residues. The ends lost 3 bases at V and 5 bases at J; junction bases unmatched: 7. CDR1 SGHAT and CDR2 FQNNGV come from the germline V gene. This chain's CDR3 is CASSFRLAGDHNEQFF. The DNA for the CDR3 is TGTGCCAGCAGCTTCCGCCTAGCGGGGGACCACAATGAGCAGTTCTTC.

This clone was found a few times. In nucleotides, the CDR3 is TGTGCCAGCAGTTATCAGGGGAGCTATGGCTACACCTTC. Protein: CASSYQGSYGYTF. The chain carries TRBV6-5 and TRBJ1-2, with D tentatively TRBD1 (6 bases). CDR1 and CDR2 from the germline V gene are MNHEY and SVGAGI. Trimming stripped 3 bases from V and 4 bases from J, with 9 bases between. The length of the CDR3 is 13 residues.

This clone was recorded once. This chain uses TRBV5-4 with TRBJ2-1; a weak D match, TRBD2 (6 bases). There are 16 residues in the CDR3. V was pared by 2 bases and J by 11 bases, with 23 bases between. The germline gives CDR1 SGHNT, CDR2 YYREEE (reference sequence). The CDR3 loop is CASSFFSSDFSPKQFF. The CDR3 DNA sequence: TGTGCCAGCAGCTTTTTTTCTAGCGACTTTTCCCCAAAGCAGTTCTTC.

The chain uses TRBV29-1 and TRBJ2-1, with 8 bases matching TRBD2. The trim removed 5 bases at V and 1 base at J, leaving 7 bases unmatched. Germline V gene data show CDR1 as SQVTM and CDR2 as ANQGSEA. This CDR3 comprises 15 residues. The CDR3 DNA reads as TGCAGCGTTCTTTCGGGGGGGCTTTCCTACAATGAGCAGTTCTTC. It specifies CSVLSGGLSYNEQFF.

V is TRBV19 and J is TRBJ1-2; D possibly corresponds to TRBD1 (6 bases). The V end lost 3 bases, the J end lost 5 bases, and 16 bases lay between the germline ends. Germline values: CDR1 LNHDA, CDR2 SQIVND (reference sequence). The CDR3 contains 15 residues. CDR3 sequence reads: CASSINRGQVYGYTF. CDR3 nucleotides: TGTGCCAGTAGTATTAATCGGGGACAAGTTTATGGCTACACCTTC.

This clone was observed a handful of times. The V gene is TRBV29-1, the J gene TRBJ1-1; a possible D gene is TRBD1 (5 bases). This CDR3 has 13 amino acids. Germline V lookup: CDR1 SQVTM, CDR2 ANQGSEA. V was pared by 4 bases and J by 11 bases, with 20 bases between. The CDR3 region is CSVGGRGQDGAFF. The CDR3 nucleotides are TGCAGCGTTGGAGGGAGGGGCCAGGATGGCGCTTTCTTT.

This clone occurred a few times. The chain is built from TRBV18 and TRBJ1-2; D perhaps matches TRBD1 (5 bases). The germline V and J ends were trimmed by 3 bases and 7 bases, with 12 bases remaining between them. This CDR3 has 13 residues. The germline CDR1 and CDR2 sequences are KGHSH and LQKENI. The CDR3 sequence: CASSPGLTFGYTF. The CDR3 nucleotides are TGTGCCAGCTCACCGGGACTGACTTTTGGCTACACCTTC.

The rearrangement uses TRBV7-3 and TRBJ2-7; TRBD1 matches 11 bases. Per germline, CDR1 SGHTA and CDR2 FQGTGA. V gave up 6 bases and J gave up 6 bases; unmatched junction bases: 7. There are 14 residues in the CDR3. CDR3 bases: TGTGCCAGCAGTCCGCTGGGACAGGGGGGCGAGCAGTACTTC. Translating it yields CASSPLGQGGEQYF.

This clone was seen a handful of times. This chain connects TRBV19 to TRBJ2-1; D gene unclear. V lost 5 bases to trimming and J lost 7 bases, with 12 bases between them. The germline V gene has CDR1 LNHDA and CDR2 SQIVND (reference sequence). This CDR3 spans 13 amino acids. CDR3 bases: TGTGCCAGTAGTCTTAGTGCTCTAAATGAGCAGTTCTTC. Its translation is CASSLSALNEQFF. The complete variable domain, with remaining parts taken from reference TRBV19 and TRBJ2-1, reads DGGITQSPKYLFRKEGQNVTLSCEQNLNHDAMYWYRQDPGQGLRLIYYSQIVNDFQKGDIAEGYSVSREKKESFPLTVTSAQKNPTAFYLCASSLSALNEQFFGPGTRLTVL.

The sample holds a few counts of this clone. The J gene is TRBJ2-3, the V gene TRBV19, with 12 bases fitting TRBD2. CDR1 and CDR2 (germline): LNHDA, SQIVND (reference sequence). The CDR3 contains 15 residues. The ends lost 7 bases at V and 4 bases at J; junction bases unmatched: 6. CDR3 residues: CASTPGLAGADTQYF. The CDR3 coding sequence is TGTGCCAGTACCCCGGGACTAGCGGGCGCAGATACGCAGTATTTT.

This sequence joins TRBV2 and TRBJ2-3, with 9 bases fitting TRBD2. This CDR3 spans 15 amino acids. Germline values: CDR1 SNHLY, CDR2 FYNNEI. V shed 1 base, J shed 6 bases, and the junction held 5 bases outside the gene matches. The CDR3 nucleotides are TGTGCCAGCAGTGAAGGCGGGAGGGCCGCCGATACGCAGTATTTT. It yields the protein CASSEGGRAADTQYF.

This clone was counted a few times. The chain links TRBV7-9 to TRBJ2-1, with D uncertain. The germline CDR1 and CDR2 sequences are SEHNR and FQNEAQ (reference sequence). The CDR3 sequence is 14 residues long. V lost 0 bases and J lost 8, with 11 bases in between. CDR3 region: CASSLALMVDEQFF. CDR3 nucleotides: TGTGCCAGCAGCTTAGCCCTAATGGTCGATGAGCAGTTCTTC.